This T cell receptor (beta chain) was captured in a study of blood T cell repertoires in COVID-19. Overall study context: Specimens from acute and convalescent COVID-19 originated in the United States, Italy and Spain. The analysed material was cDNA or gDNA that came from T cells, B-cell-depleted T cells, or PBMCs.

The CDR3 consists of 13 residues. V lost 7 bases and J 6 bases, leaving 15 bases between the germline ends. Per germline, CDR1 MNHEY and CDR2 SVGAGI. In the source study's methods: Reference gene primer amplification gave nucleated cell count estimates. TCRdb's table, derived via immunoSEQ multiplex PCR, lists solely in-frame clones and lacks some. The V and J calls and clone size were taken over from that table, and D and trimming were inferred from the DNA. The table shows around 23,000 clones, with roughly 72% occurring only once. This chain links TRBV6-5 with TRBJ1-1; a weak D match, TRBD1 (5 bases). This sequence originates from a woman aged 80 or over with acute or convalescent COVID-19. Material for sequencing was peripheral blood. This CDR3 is CASKAERDSEAFF. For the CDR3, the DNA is TGTGCCAGCAAGGCAGAAAGGGACTCTGAAGCTTTCTTT.